The text below deals with one TCR beta chain. The germline CDR1 and CDR2 sequences are SGHVS and FQNEAQ. This CDR3 has 16 residues. The V and J ends lost 4 bases and 7 bases, in that order; junction bases with no gene match: 5. This entry belongs to a study of cytomegalovirus exposure and HLA in healthy donors. Primers included in the PCR were 60 Vbeta and 13 Jbeta primers. Clones were sequenced by immunoSEQ multiplex PCR, and TCRdb holds only the in-frame ones, with some missing. The table lists some 90,000 clones, over 75% of them singletons. V is TRBV7-8 and J is TRBJ2-1, with 15 bases aligning to TRBD2. The sequence was obtained from a female donor in good health and CMV-seronegative. The sample consisted of PBMCs. The CDR3 reads CASSYAGTSGRNEQFF. The DNA for the CDR3 is TGTGCCAGCAGCTATGCCGGGACTAGCGGGAGGAATGAGCAGTTCTTC.